The rows below give T cell receptor beta chains drawn from one sample of a study of blood T cell repertoires in COVID-19. Sequenced by immunoSEQ multiplex PCR; TCRdb stores in-frame clones only, minus some. The data hold about 230,000 clones, with more than 70% observed a single time. Sequences were obtained from peripheral blood. These receptor sequences come from a man aged 40-49 years with active or convalescent COVID-19. Each CDR3 is given with its conserved first and last residue. A D gene is named only where the DNA matches it firmly.

d_call | j_call | v_call | cdr3_aa
TRBD1 | TRBJ1-1 | TRBV7-3 | CASSRGQGNTEAFF
TRBD2 | TRBJ2-1 | TRBV7-3 | CASSRTRRLAEYTPPDEQFF
TRBD1 | TRBJ2-5 | TRBV4-1 | CASSQARTGEKTQYF
TRBD1 | TRBJ2-2 | TRBV10-2 | CASAGTGGSNTGELFF
TRBD2 | TRBJ2-2 | TRBV19 | CASSGLAGTPNTGELFF
TRBD2 | TRBJ2-1 | TRBV4-2 | CASSQEASGGSYNEQFF
TRBD1 | TRBJ2-1 | TRBV11-2 | CASSLGGTGFYNEQFF
. | TRBJ1-1 | TRBV7-2 | CASSLNAGGNTEAFF
. | TRBJ1-1 | TRBV6-1 | CASSEYRRNTEAFF
. | TRBJ1-1 | TRBV12-3/TRBV12-4 | CASSFLRIAEAFF
. | TRBJ1-4 | TRBV25-1 | CASSERGGFSEKLFF